This paragraph covers one T cell receptor (beta chain) sequence. Its antigen is as yet unknown. The repertoire was sequenced with immunoSEQ multiplex PCR; TCRdb's copy has only in-frame clones and lacks some. The sample has about 58,000 clones, around 78% seen once. Sampled blood was obtained at baseline, cycle 4 day 1, and cycle 7 day 1. These data originate in a study of OX40 agonist ivuxolimab in advanced cancers. About the study: Patients in the trial were receiving intravenous ivuxolimab every 2 weeks, at doses of 0.01 to 10 mg/kg. Three dose-escalation patients had partial responses: one with hepatocellular carcinoma and two with cutaneous melanoma. Overall study results and limits: At doses 0.1 to 3.0 mg/kg, CD4+ and CD8+ clones expanded.

Germline CDR1 GTSNPN, CDR2 SVGIG (reference sequence). The germline V and J ends were trimmed by 7 bases and 0 bases, with 21 bases remaining between them. The CDR3 is 16 residues long. The sample in question was CD4+ or CD8+ T cells sorted from blood, obtained in a trial of the OX40 agonist ivuxolimab. V and J are TRBV30 and TRBJ1-2; D possibly corresponds to TRBD1 (5 bases). The receptor was derived from an adult with an advanced solid tumor such as melanoma, head and neck, liver or kidney cancer. Here the CDR3 DNA reads TGTGCCTTCCCAGGGACTGCGGTGTCTACTAACTATGGCTACACCTTC. Its protein product is CAFPGTAVSTNYGYTF. Full variable domain (missing parts from reference TRBV30 and TRBJ1-2): SQTIHQWPATLVQPVGSPLSLECTVEGTSNPNLYWYRQAAGRGLQLLFYSVGIGQISSEVPQNLSASRPQDRQFILSSKKLLLSDSGFYLCAFPGTAVSTNYGYTFGSGTRLTVV.